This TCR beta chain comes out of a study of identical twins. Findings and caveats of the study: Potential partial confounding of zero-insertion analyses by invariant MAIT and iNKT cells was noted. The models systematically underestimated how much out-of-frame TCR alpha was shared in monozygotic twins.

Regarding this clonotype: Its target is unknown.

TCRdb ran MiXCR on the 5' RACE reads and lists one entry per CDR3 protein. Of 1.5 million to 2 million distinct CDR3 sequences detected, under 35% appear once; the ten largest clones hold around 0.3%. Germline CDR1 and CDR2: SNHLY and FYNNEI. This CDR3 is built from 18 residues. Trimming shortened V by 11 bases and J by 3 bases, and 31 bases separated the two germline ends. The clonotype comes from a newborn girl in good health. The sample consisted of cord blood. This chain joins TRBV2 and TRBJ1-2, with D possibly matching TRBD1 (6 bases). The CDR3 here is CAGTKRTAPQKGDYGYTF. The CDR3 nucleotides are TGTGCCGGCACCAAGAGGACAGCCCCGCAAAAAGGTGACTATGGCTACACCTTC.